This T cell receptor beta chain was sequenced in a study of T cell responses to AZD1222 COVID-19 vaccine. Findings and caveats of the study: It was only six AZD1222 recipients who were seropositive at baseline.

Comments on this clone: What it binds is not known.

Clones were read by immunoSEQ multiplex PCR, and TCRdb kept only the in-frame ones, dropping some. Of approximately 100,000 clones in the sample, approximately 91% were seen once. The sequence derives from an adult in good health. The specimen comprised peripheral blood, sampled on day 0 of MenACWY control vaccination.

The CDR3 coding sequence is TGTGCCAGCACCCCGGGGGGCTCCTACGAGCAGTACTTC. The encoded protein is CASTPGGSYEQYF. The V gene is TRBV7-9, the J gene TRBJ2-7; 7 bases agree with TRBD2. CDR1 is SEHNR and CDR2 is FQNEAQ in the germline V gene (reference sequence). CDR3 length: 13 amino acids. Germline trimming cut 7 bases from V and 0 bases from J; bases unmatched to any gene: 3.